The sequence of this T cell receptor (beta chain) was determined in a study of CD8 T cells in Susac syndrome. Germline CDR1 and CDR2: SEHNR and FQNEAQ (reference sequence). There are 14 residues in the CDR3. J lost 7 bases, V lost 4 bases, and 9 bases had no gene match. RNA was extracted with the RNeasy kit, and a quantity of about 0.45 to 1 ug was reverse transcribed using random hexamers. TCRdb analysed the immunoSEQ multiplex PCR reads with MiXCR anew, one entry per CDR3 protein. This repertoire shows around 170,000 distinct CDR3 sequences, roughly 95% found once; its top ten account for approximately 0.12%.

Source material: CD4+ T cells from PBMCs. J is TRBJ1-2 and V is TRBV7-9, with TRBD1 identical over 7 bases. The receptor was isolated from a human donor with Susac syndrome. In DNA, the CDR3 is TGTGCCAGCAGCTACGGGACAGCGGGCACTGGCTACACCTTC. Protein product: CASSYGTAGTGYTF.